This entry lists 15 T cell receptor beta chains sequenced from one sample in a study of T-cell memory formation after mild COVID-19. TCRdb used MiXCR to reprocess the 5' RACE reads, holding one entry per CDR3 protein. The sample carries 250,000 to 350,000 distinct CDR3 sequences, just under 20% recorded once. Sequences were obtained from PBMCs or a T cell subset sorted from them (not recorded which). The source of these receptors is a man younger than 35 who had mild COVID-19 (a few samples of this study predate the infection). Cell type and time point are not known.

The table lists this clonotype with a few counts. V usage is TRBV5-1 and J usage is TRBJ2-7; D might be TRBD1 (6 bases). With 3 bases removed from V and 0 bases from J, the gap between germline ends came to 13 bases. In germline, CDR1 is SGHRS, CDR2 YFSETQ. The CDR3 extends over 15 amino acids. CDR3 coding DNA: TGCGCCAGCAGCTCGAACGGACAGAGCTCCTACGAGCAGTACTTC. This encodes CASSSNGQSSYEQYF.

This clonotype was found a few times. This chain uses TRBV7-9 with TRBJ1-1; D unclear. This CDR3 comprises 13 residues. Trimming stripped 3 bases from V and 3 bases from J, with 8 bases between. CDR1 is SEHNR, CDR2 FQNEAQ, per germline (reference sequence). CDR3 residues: CASSLSTDTEAFF. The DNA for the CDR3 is TGTGCCAGCAGCTTGTCCACCGACACTGAAGCTTTCTTT.

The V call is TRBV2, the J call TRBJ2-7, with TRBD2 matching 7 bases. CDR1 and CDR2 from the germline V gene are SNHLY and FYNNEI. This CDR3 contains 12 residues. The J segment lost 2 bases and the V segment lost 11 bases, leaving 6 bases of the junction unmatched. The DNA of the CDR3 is TGTGCCGGCGAGCGGGGACCCTACGAGCAGTACGTC. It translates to CAGERGPYEQYV.

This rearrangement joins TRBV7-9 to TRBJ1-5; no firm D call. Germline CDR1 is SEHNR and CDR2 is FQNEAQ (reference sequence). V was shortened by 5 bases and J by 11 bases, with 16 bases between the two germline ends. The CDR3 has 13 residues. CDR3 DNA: TGTGCCAGCAGCCCGTCTCAGAGCTTCACCCAGCATTTT. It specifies CASSPSQSFTQHF.

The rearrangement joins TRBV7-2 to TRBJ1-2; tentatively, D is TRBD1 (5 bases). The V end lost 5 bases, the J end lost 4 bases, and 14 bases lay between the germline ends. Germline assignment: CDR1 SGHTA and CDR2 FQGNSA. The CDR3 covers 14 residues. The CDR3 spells CASSNYDSLYGYTF. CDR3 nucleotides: TGTGCCAGCAGCAACTACGACAGCCTCTATGGCTACACCTTC.

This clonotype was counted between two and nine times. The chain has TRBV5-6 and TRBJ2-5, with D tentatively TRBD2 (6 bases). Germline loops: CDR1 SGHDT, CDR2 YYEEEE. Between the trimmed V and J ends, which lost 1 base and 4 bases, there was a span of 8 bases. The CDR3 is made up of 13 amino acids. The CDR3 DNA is TGTGCCAGCAGCTTGTTTAGCGGAGAGACCCAGTACTTC. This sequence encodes CASSLFSGETQYF.

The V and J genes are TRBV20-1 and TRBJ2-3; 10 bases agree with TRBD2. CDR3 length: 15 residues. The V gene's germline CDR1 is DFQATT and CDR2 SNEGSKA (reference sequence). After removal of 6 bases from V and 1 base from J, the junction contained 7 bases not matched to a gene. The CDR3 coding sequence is TGCAGTGCCGAGCGGGGGACTAGCGGCACAGATACGCAGTATTTT. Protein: CSAERGTSGTDTQYF.

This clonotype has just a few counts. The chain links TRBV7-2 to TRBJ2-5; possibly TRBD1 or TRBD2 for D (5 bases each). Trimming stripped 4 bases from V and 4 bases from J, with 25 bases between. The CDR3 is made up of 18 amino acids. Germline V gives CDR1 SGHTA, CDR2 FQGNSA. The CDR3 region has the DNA TGTGCCAGCAGCTCCGAACCGGGAAGGGGCCCCTCCGCAGAGACCCAGTACTTC. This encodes CASSSEPGRGPSAETQYF.

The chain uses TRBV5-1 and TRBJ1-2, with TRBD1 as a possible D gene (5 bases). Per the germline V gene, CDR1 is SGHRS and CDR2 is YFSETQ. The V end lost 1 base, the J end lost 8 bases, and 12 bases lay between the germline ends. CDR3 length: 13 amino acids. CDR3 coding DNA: TGCGCCAGCAGCTTGTCGGGGGAGACCGGCTACACCTTC. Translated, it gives CASSLSGETGYTF.

In DNA, the CDR3 is TGCAGCGTTGGAGTGATGCAGAATGAGCAGTTCTTC. It yields the protein CSVGVMQNEQFF. The chain has TRBV29-1 and TRBJ2-1; no clear D. CDR1 is SQVTM, CDR2 ANQGSEA, per germline. The CDR3 runs 12 residues. V shed 4 bases and J shed 7 bases, with 11 bases lying between them.

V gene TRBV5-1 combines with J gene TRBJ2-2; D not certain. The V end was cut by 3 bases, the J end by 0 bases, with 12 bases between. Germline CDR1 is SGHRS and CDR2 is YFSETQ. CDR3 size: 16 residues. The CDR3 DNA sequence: TGCGCCAGCAGCTATTTCGGCCGGTCGAACACCGGGGAGCTGTTTTTT. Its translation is CASSYFGRSNTGELFF.

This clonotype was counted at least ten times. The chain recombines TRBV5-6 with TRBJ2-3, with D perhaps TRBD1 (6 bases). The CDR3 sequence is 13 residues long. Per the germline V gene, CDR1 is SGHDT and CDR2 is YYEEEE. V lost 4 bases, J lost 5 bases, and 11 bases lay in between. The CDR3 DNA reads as TGTGCCAGCAGCGACACAGGGAGAGATACGCAGTATTTT. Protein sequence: CASSDTGRDTQYF.

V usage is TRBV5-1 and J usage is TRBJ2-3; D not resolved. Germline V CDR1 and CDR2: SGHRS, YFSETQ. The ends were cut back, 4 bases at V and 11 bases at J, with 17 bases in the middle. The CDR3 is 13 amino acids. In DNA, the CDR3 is TGCGCCAGCAGCGAAGAGTATCTCCGGAAGCAGTATTTT. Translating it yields CASSEEYLRKQYF.

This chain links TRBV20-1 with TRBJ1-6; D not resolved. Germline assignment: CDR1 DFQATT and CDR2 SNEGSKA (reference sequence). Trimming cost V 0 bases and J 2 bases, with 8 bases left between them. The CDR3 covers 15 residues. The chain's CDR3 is CSARERGPYNSPLHF. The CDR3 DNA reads TGCAGTGCTAGAGAACGGGGTCCCTATAATTCACCCCTCCACTTT.

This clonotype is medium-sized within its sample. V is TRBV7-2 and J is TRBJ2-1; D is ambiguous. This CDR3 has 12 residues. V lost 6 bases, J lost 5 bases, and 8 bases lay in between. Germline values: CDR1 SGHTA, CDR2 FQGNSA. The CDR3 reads CASSGRHNEQFF. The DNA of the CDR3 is TGTGCCAGCAGTGGACGGCACAATGAGCAGTTCTTC.